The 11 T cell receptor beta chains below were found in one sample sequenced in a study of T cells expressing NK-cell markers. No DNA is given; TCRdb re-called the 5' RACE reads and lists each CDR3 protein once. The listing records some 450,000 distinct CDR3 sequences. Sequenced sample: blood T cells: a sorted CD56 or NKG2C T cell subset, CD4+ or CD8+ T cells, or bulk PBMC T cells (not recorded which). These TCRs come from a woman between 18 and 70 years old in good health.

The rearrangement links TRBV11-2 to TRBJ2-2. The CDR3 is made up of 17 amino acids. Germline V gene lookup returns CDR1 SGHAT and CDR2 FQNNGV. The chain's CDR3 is CASSLHASGRNTGELFF.

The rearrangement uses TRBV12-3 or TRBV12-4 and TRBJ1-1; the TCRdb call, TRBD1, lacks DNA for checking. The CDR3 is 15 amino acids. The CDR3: CASTRGVVMNTEAFF.

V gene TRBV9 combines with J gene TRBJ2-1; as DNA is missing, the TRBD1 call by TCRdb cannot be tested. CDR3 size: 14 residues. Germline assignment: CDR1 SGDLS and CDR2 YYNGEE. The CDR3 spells CASSPPDGGNEQFF.

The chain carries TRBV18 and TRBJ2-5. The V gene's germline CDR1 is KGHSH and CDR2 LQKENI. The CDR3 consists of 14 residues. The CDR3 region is CASSPPGLGETQYF.

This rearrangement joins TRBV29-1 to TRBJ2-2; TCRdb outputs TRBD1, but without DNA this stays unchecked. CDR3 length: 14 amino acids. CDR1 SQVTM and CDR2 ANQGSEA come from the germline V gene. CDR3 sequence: CSVAEQGAVGELFF.

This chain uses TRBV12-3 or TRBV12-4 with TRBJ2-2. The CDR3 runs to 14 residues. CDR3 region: CASSAHGGNGELFF.

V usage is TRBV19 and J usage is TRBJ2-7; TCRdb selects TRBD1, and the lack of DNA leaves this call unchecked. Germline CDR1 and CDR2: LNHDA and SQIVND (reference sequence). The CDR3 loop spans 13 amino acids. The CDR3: CASSIGTDYEQYF.

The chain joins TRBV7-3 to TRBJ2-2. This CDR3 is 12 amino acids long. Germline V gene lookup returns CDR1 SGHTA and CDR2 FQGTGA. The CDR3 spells CASSSAAGELFF.

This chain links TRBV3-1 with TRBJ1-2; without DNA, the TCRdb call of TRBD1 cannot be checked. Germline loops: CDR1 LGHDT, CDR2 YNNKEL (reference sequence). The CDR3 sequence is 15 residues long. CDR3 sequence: CASSHGTGGNYGYTF.

CDR3 amino acids: CASRGQLKNTEAFF. This chain connects TRBV4-1 to TRBJ1-1; TCRdb's D call, TRBD1, is unchecked because there is no DNA. This CDR3 has 14 amino acids. CDR1 and CDR2 (germline): MGHRA, YSYEKL.

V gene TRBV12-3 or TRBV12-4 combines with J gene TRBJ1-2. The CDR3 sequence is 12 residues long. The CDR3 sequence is CASSRLRDGYTF.